This T cell receptor beta chain was found in a study of regulatory T cells. Study results and limitations: Patient repertoires had restricted TRB V-J pairs and skewed V and J usage, most in Tregs.

As concerns this clone: Antigen: not known.

Germline CDR1 is SGHRS and CDR2 is YFSETQ. V was trimmed by 3 bases and J by 6 bases, leaving 13 bases between them. This CDR3 region has 13 residues. Primers: 52 TRBV forward and 13 TRBJ reverse. Generated by immunoSEQ multiplex PCR, the TCRdb table keeps only in-frame clones and is missing some. This sample carries some 6,000 clones, less than 85% of them seen once, and the ten largest clones take about 31%. The sequenced material came from CD8+ T cells sorted from blood. The sequence was collected from a child younger than 18 with CD3G deficiency. V usage is TRBV5-1 and J usage is TRBJ2-7; D assignment may be TRBD1 or TRBD2 (5 bases each). As DNA, the CDR3 is TGCGCCAGCAGCTCTTACTCAGGGACCGAGCAGTACTTC. It translates to CASSSYSGTEQYF. The full variable domain, its missing parts supplied by reference TRBV5-1 and TRBJ2-7, is KAGVTQTPRYLIKTRGQQVTLSCSPISGHRSVSWYQQTPGQGLQFLFEYFSETQRNKGNFPGRFSGRQFSNSRSEMNVSTLELGDSALYLCASSSYSGTEQYFGPGTRLTVT.